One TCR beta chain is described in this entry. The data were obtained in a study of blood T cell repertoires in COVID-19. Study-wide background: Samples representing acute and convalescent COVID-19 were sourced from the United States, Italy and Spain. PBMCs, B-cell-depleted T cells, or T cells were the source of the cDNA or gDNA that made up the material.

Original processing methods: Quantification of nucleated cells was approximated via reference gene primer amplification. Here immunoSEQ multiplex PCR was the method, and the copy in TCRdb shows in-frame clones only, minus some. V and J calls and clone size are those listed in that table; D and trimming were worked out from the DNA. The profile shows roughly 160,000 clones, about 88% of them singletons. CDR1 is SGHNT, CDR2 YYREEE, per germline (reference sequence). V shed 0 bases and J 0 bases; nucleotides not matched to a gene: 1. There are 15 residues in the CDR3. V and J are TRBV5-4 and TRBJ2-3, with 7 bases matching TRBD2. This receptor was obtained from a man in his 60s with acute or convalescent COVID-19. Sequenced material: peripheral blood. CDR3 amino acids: CASSLARGSTDTQYF. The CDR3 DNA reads TGTGCCAGCAGCTTGGCGCGGGGGAGCACAGATACGCAGTATTTT.